This paragraph reports one T cell receptor beta chain. Its antigen is currently unknown. This CDR3 is 15 amino acids long. CDR1 SGHRS and CDR2 YFSETQ come from the germline V gene. V shed 1 base, J shed 4 bases, and the junction held 7 bases outside the gene matches. Blood was sampled at baseline, cycle 4 day 1, and cycle 7 day 1. This table comes from immunoSEQ multiplex PCR, and its TCRdb copy is limited to in-frame clones, with some not included. The sample lists about 18,000 clones, approximately 85% occurring once. The data belong to a study of OX40 agonist ivuxolimab in advanced cancers. The overall study: Among those treated, three patients had partial responses, one with hepatocellular carcinoma and two with cutaneous melanoma.

Study-level findings and limits: The study observed clonal expansion of CD4+ and CD8+ blood T cells by week 6 at 0.1 to 3.0 mg/kg. Averaged across samples, CD8+ T cells carried more expanded clones than CD4+ did.

This TCR was sampled from an adult with an advanced solid tumor such as melanoma, head and neck, liver or kidney cancer. The rearrangement uses TRBV5-1 and TRBJ2-7; 8 nucleotides align to TRBD2. Sequenced material: CD4+ or CD8+ T cells sorted from blood, taken in a trial of the OX40 agonist ivuxolimab. The DNA of the CDR3 is TGCGCCAGCAGCTTGTTGGCGGGAGGATCTTACGAGCAGTACTTC. As protein: CASSLLAGGSYEQYF.